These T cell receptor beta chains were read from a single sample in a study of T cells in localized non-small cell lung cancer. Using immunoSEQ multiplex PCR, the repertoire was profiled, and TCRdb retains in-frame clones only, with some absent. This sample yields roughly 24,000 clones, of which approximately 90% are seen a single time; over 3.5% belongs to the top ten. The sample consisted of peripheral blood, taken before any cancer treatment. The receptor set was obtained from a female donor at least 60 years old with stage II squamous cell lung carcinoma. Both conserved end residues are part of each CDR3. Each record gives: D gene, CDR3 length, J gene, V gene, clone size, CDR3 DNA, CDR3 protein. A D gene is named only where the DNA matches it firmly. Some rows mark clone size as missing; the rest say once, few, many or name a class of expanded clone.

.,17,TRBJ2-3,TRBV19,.,TGTGCCAGTAGTATAGATCCTTGGGGGGTAGGAACAGATACGCAGTATTTT,CASSIDPWGVGTDTQYF
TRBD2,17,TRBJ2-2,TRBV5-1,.,TGCGCCAGCAGCCTACTTAGCGGGGCGCAGGGAGTGGGGGAGCTGTTTTTT,CASSLLSGAQGVGELFF
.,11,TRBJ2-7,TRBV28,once,TGTGCCAGCAGACGGCATTACGAGCAGTACTTC,CASRRHYEQYF
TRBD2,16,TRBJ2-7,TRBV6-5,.,TGTGCCAGCAGTTTCAACGGACTAGCGGCCTCCTACGAGCAGTACTTC,CASSFNGLAASYEQYF
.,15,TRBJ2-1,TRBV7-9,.,TGTGCCAGCAGCGATATGGGGGCCCGCGCCAATGAGCAGTTCTTC,CASSDMGARANEQFF
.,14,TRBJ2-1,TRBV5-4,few,TGTGCCAGCAGCTTGGGTGGGGAGCTCAATGAGCAGTTCTTC,CASSLGGELNEQFF
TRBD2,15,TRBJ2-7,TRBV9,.,TGTGCCAGCAGCGTAGCACTCGGGGGGACCTACGAGCAGTACTTC,CASSVALGGTYEQYF
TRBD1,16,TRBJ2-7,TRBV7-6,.,TGTGCCAGCAGCCCGGGACAGGGGCTTAGGCCCTACGAGCAGTACTTC,CASSPGQGLRPYEQYF
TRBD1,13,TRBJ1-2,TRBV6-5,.,TGTGCCAGCAGTCGGGACAGAAACTATGGCTACACCTTC,CASSRDRNYGYTF
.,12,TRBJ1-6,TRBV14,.,TGTGCCAGCAACATGGGGAATTCACCCCTCCACTTT,CASNMGNSPLHF
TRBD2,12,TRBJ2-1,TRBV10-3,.,TGTGCCATCAGTGAGCCTAGCGGGACGGGGTTCTTC,CAISEPSGTGFF
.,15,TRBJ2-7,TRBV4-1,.,TGCGCCAGCAGCCTAACTTCGGGGGTTTCCTACGAGCAGTACTTC,CASSLTSGVSYEQYF
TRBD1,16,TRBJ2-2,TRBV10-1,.,TGCGCCAGCAGTGATACGGACAGGGTTGAGACCGGGGAGCTGTTTTTT,CASSDTDRVETGELFF
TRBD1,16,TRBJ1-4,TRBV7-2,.,TGTGCCAGCAGCGCCCAAACAGGGGCAACTAATGAAAAACTGTTTTTT,CASSAQTGATNEKLFF
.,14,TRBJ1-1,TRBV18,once,TGTGCCAGCCCTAGAGGAGACGTTAACACTGAAGCTTTCTTT,CASPRGDVNTEAFF
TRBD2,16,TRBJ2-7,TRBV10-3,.,TGTGCCATCAGTGACCTAATGTGGGGGAGGGCCTACGAGCAGTACTTC,CAISDLMWGRAYEQYF
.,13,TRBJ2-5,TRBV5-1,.,TGCGCCAGCAGCTTGGCGTTAATGGAGACCCAGTACTTC,CASSLALMETQYF
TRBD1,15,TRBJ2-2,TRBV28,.,TGTGCCAGCAGTTTGGGACAGATGAACACCGGGGAGCTGTTTTTT,CASSLGQMNTGELFF